This TCR beta chain stems from a study of response to subunit inactivated influenza vaccine. The CDR3 covers 15 residues. The V gene's germline CDR1 is MNHEY and CDR2 SVGAGI. The trim removed 4 bases at V and 3 bases at J, leaving 5 bases unmatched. Using its own MiXCR run on the RT-PCR reads, TCRdb lists one record per CDR3 protein. Of approximately 520,000 distinct CDR3 sequences detected, approximately 24% appear once; the ten largest clones hold 1.5% to 2%. Sequenced here: CD4+ T cells sorted from PBMCs, sampled about 5 days after vaccination. The rearrangement links TRBV6-5 to TRBJ2-3; 9 bases map to TRBD1. The receptor's source is a man between 45 and 60 years old who received an inactivated influenza vaccine. The CDR3 DNA sequence: TGTGCCAGCAGTTCCCTGGGACAGGGAACAGATACGCAGTATTTT. Translating it yields CASSSLGQGTDTQYF.